The next 25 T cell receptor beta chains were all read from a single sample in a study of T cell responses to AZD1222 COVID-19 vaccine. Profiled with immunoSEQ multiplex PCR; TCRdb holds only in-frame clones, not every one. The sample gives around 75,000 clones, around 88% of which show up once; approximately 9.1% is in the top ten. This specimen was peripheral blood, taken 28 days after the second dose of the MenACWY control vaccine. These receptors all come from an adult who received the MenACWY meningococcal vaccine as a control.

The rearrangement links TRBV25-1 to TRBJ1-1, with D perhaps TRBD1 (6 bases). Germline V lookup: CDR1 MGHDK, CDR2 SYGVNS. The V and J ends lost 2 bases and 6 bases respectively, with 16 bases between them. The CDR3 contains 15 residues. The CDR3 loop is CASSEGYWGASEAFF. The CDR3, as DNA: TGTGCCAGCAGTGAAGGGTATTGGGGGGCCTCTGAAGCTTTCTTT.

J is TRBJ1-5 and V is TRBV7-2; 7 nucleotides agree with TRBD1. Trimming removed 4 bases from V and 3 bases from J; junction bases left unmatched: 6. CDR1 and CDR2 from the germline V gene are SGHTA and FQGNSA. The length of the CDR3 is 15 residues. The CDR3 DNA is TGTGCCAGCAGCTACACAGGGGAGGACAATCAGCCCCAGCATTTT. This codes for CASSYTGEDNQPQHF.

This clone was recorded only once. The chain links TRBV19 to TRBJ2-2, with no clear D. Germline CDR1 reads LNHDA; CDR2 reads SQIVND (reference sequence). V lost 5 bases, J lost 3 bases, and 10 bases lay in between. There are 14 residues in the CDR3. Here the CDR3 reads CASSAGLDTGELFF. The CDR3 region has the DNA TGTGCCAGTAGTGCCGGGCTTGACACCGGGGAGCTGTTTTTT.

This rearrangement joins TRBV2 to TRBJ1-6; D gene unclear. V shed 1 base and J shed 10 bases, with 8 bases lying between them. CDR1 is SNHLY and CDR2 is FYNNEI in the germline V gene. This CDR3 spans 13 amino acids. The CDR3 nucleotides read TGTGCCAGCAGTGAAGACAATAGCTCACCCCTCCACTTT. It specifies CASSEDNSSPLHF.

V usage is TRBV4-3 and J usage is TRBJ2-1, with D perhaps TRBD1 (6 bases). The germline gives CDR1 LGHNA, CDR2 YSLEER. The CDR3 is 13 residues long. Between the trimmed V and J ends, which lost 0 bases and 12 bases, there was a span of 12 bases. This chain's CDR3 is CASSQERGNWQFF. The CDR3 region has the DNA TGCGCCAGCAGCCAAGAGAGGGGGAATTGGCAGTTCTTC.

The V and J genes are TRBV28 and TRBJ1-2; TRBD1 might be the D (6 bases). Trimming removed 2 bases from V and 1 base from J, with 11 bases in between. There are 15 residues in the CDR3. Germline V gene data show CDR1 as MDHEN and CDR2 as SYDVKM. This chain's CDR3 is CASSLTGSGNYGYTF. In DNA, the CDR3 is TGTGCCAGCAGTTTAACAGGGAGTGGTAACTATGGCTACACCTTC.

This clone came up once. The chain uses TRBV28 and TRBJ1-4, with 9 positions matching TRBD1. V dropped 8 bases and J dropped 6; count of bases not matched to a gene: 4. The CDR3 sequence is 13 residues long. Germline CDR1 is MDHEN and CDR2 is SYDVKM. CDR3 sequence reads: CASGQGQDEKLFF. In nucleotides, the CDR3 is TGTGCCAGCGGACAGGGGCAAGATGAAAAACTGTTTTTT. Filled out from reference TRBV28 and TRBJ1-4, the complete variable domain reads DVKVTQSSRYLVKRTGEKVFLECVQDMDHENMFWYRQDPGLGLRLIYFSYDVKMKEKGDIPEGYSVSREKKERFSLILESASTNQTSMYLCASGQGQDEKLFFGSGTQLSVL.

The chain couples TRBV9 to TRBJ1-2, with a tentative D call TRBD1 (5 bases). V was cut by 6 bases and J by 2 bases, with 17 bases left in between. Germline V gene sequence: CDR1 SGDLS, CDR2 YYNGEE. This CDR3 comprises 15 residues. CDR3 DNA sequence: TGTGCCAGCACCGTGGGGCGGACGGGAAACTATGGCTACACCTTC. Protein product: CASTVGRTGNYGYTF.

V gene TRBV3-1 (or the pseudogene TRBV3-2) combines with J gene TRBJ2-5, with 9 nucleotides matching TRBD2. The V segment lost 1 base and the J segment 4 bases; nucleotides outside the gene matches: 4. The V gene's germline CDR1 is LGHDT and CDR2 YNNKEL (reference sequence). The CDR3 has 15 residues. The CDR3 loop reads CASSQAAGGRETQYF. The CDR3 DNA sequence: TGTGCCAGCAGCCAAGCGGCGGGGGGGCGAGAGACCCAGTACTTC.

The CDR3 DNA reads as TGTGCCAGCAGCTTTTACAGGGGGAGCACTGAAGCTTTCTTT. This encodes CASSFYRGSTEAFF. This chain links TRBV5-6 with TRBJ1-1, with 8 bases fitting TRBD1. Germline V gene lookup returns CDR1 SGHDT and CDR2 YYEEEE. V was clipped by 2 bases and J by 4 bases; unmatched bases: 4. There are 14 residues in the CDR3.

The chain is built from TRBV10-2 and TRBJ1-4, with TRBD1 matching over 8 bases. The CDR3 has 16 amino acids. Trimming cost V 0 bases and J 7 bases; bases outside gene matches: 7. Germline lookup yields CDR1 WSHSY and CDR2 SAAADI. The chain's CDR3 is CASSESTGEEREKLFF. The CDR3 DNA follows: TGCGCCAGCAGTGAGTCGACAGGGGAAGAACGTGAAAAACTGTTTTTT.

This sequence joins TRBV6-2 or TRBV6-3 and TRBJ2-7; D gene uncertain. The CDR3 is 13 residues long. V lost 2 bases to trimming and J lost 3 bases, with 8 bases between them. CDR1 and CDR2 (germline): MNHEY, SVGEGT. The CDR3 DNA is TGTGCCAGCAGTTACAGTCTGATCTACGAGCAGTACTTC. The encoded protein is CASSYSLIYEQYF.

The chain has TRBV14 and TRBJ2-1; TRBD2 aligns across 9 bases. V lost 2 bases and J lost 5; bases outside the gene matches: 13. CDR1 and CDR2 (germline): SGHDN, FVKESK. The CDR3 runs to 18 residues. CDR3 nucleotide sequence: TGTGCCAGCAGCCAACATCCTGCTAGCGGGGCCCGGGACAATGAGCAGTTCTTC. Translation: CASSQHPASGARDNEQFF.

This clone was picked up one time. The CDR3 nucleotides read TGTGCCACCAGTGACCGACAGGGGGCGGACACCGGGGAGCTGTTTTTT. Protein sequence: CATSDRQGADTGELFF. This chain joins TRBV24-1 and TRBJ2-2, with TRBD1 matching over 10 bases. Germline V gene sequence: CDR1 KGHDR, CDR2 SFDVKD. The CDR3 length is 16 residues. V shed 4 bases and J 3 bases; nucleotides not matched to a gene: 4.

This chain connects TRBV19 to TRBJ1-1, with D tentatively TRBD1 (5 bases). This CDR3 has 14 residues. Trimming took off 6 bases at V and 4 bases at J, with 15 bases between the two ends. CDR1 and CDR2 (germline): LNHDA, SQIVND (reference sequence). The CDR3 region has the DNA TGTGCCAGTAGGGCACTTTTTGGGGGCACTGAAGCTTTCTTT. Protein product: CASRALFGGTEAFF.

This rearrangement joins TRBV5-1 to TRBJ2-5; D is possibly TRBD1 or TRBD2 (5 bases each). Germline CDR1 SGHRS, CDR2 YFSETQ. CDR3 length: 16 amino acids. V lost 0 bases and J lost 0, with 12 bases in between. CDR3 in DNA: TGCGCCAGCAGCTTGGATGCAGGGACGTACCAAGAGACCCAGTACTTC. This translates into CASSLDAGTYQETQYF.

This clone appeared a single time. The DNA of the CDR3 is TGTGCCTGGAGTACGACAGGGGGGGTCTACGAGCAGTACTTC. Protein product: CAWSTTGGVYEQYF. The chain recombines TRBV30 with TRBJ2-7, with 9 positions matching TRBD1. In germline, CDR1 is GTSNPN, CDR2 SVGIG (reference sequence). The V gene end was trimmed by 2 bases and the J gene end by 3 bases; junction bases not matched to a gene: 5. This CDR3 has 14 residues.

V usage is TRBV6-4 and J usage is TRBJ2-5; D tentatively fits TRBD1 or TRBD2 (5 bases each). The CDR3 has 15 residues. V lost 5 bases and J 2 bases, leaving 15 bases between the germline ends. Germline V gene lookup returns CDR1 MRHNA and CDR2 SNTAGT. CDR3 in DNA: TGTGCCAGCAGTCCTTCGGGGACCCTACAAGAGACCCAGTACTTC. Amino acids: CASSPSGTLQETQYF.

The CDR3 is CASSPAGEHGYTF. DNA for the CDR3: TGTGCCAGCAGTCCCGCGGGGGAACATGGCTACACCTTC. The chain combines TRBV28 with TRBJ1-2; tentative D call: TRBD1 (5 bases). V was trimmed by 5 bases and J by 6 bases, leaving 13 bases between them. Germline CDR1 reads MDHEN; CDR2 reads SYDVKM. The CDR3 sequence is 13 residues long.

This clone has just one count. The V and J genes are TRBV18 and TRBJ1-4; TRBD1 agrees at 7 bases. This CDR3 comprises 15 residues. J lost 2 bases, V lost 6 bases, and 6 bases had no gene match. Germline CDR1 reads KGHSH; CDR2 reads LQKENI. The CDR3 sequence: CASSYQGDTNEKLFF. For the CDR3, the DNA is TGTGCCAGCTCCTACCAGGGGGACACTAATGAAAAACTGTTTTTT.

Details on this clone: Other nucleotide sequences in the sample specify the same CDR3. The gene calls are TRBV6-2 or TRBV6-3 and TRBJ2-1; 7 bases are shared with TRBD1. The CDR3 contains 15 residues. V lost 0 bases to trimming and J lost 3 bases; unmatched junction nucleotides: 2. Per the germline V gene, CDR1 is MNHEY and CDR2 is SVGEGT. This chain's CDR3 is CASSYSGGSYNEQFF. CDR3 DNA: TGTGCCAGCAGTTACTCAGGGGGCAGCTACAATGAGCAGTTCTTC.

The chain is built from TRBV5-6 and TRBJ1-1; 10 nucleotides agree with TRBD1. The CDR3 extends over 13 amino acids. After removal of 4 bases from V and 10 bases from J, the junction contained 7 bases not matched to a gene. The V gene's germline CDR1 is SGHDT and CDR2 YYEEEE. The CDR3 bases are TGTGCCAGCAGCCAGAGACAGGGGGCTGGAGCTTTCTTT. This encodes CASSQRQGAGAFF.

V is TRBV5-4 and J is TRBJ2-6; D is undetermined. Germline CDR1 SGHNT, CDR2 YYREEE (reference sequence). This CDR3 has 16 amino acids. V was pared by 0 bases and J by 1 base, with 8 bases between. The CDR3 DNA reads as TGTGCCAGCAGCTTGGTAGATCTTTCTGGGGCCAACGTCCTGACTTTC. Amino acids: CASSLVDLSGANVLTF.

The J gene is TRBJ2-7, the V gene TRBV7-8; no reliable D call. CDR1 is SGHVS and CDR2 is FQNEAQ in the germline V gene. The CDR3 loop spans 14 amino acids. Trimming cost V 1 base and J 5 bases, with 12 bases left between them. The CDR3 nucleotides read TGTGCCAGCAGCTTAGAACGGGCCCCCCACGAGCAGTACTTC. It encodes CASSLERAPHEQYF.

The rearrangement links TRBV6-5 to TRBJ1-3; D call uncertain. CDR1 and CDR2 (germline): MNHEY, SVGAGI. The CDR3 runs 13 residues. Trimming pared 4 bases from V and 0 bases from J, leaving 4 bases between. In nucleotides, the CDR3 is TGTGCCAGCAGTTCTAGCTCTGGAAACACCATATATTTT. Amino acid sequence: CASSSSSGNTIYF.